This TCR beta chain was found in a study of OX40 agonist ivuxolimab in advanced cancers. The wider study: A male proportion of about 84% was recorded, with mean age around 60 years and range about 20 to 79. Eligibility rules accepted prior anti-PD-1, anti-PD-L1 or anti-CTLA-4 therapy, and under 45% had some.

This clone was counted a single time. What it binds is unknown. Sequencing was performed with immunoSEQ multiplex PCR; in TCRdb, only in-frame clones are kept and a portion is missing. The sample lists some 71,000 clones, 75% to 90% seen once, with roughly 3% in the top ten. This CDR3 is built from 14 residues. V was clipped by 3 bases and J by 1 base, with 10 bases between them. Germline CDR1 is SGHRS and CDR2 is YFSETQ. Broader study findings: CD4+ and CD8+ blood T cells expanded clonally by week 6 at 0.1 to 3.0 mg/kg. It was also the case that some nonresponders had low normalized T-cell clonal expansion.

The TCR sequence derives from an adult with an advanced solid tumor such as melanoma, head and neck, liver or kidney cancer. The rearrangement links TRBV5-1 to TRBJ2-5; D is perhaps TRBD1 or TRBD2 (5 bases each). The specimen comprised CD4+ or CD8+ T cells sorted from blood, sampled in a trial of the OX40 agonist ivuxolimab. The DNA for the CDR3 is TGCGCCAGCAGCTCCGGGACGGTCCAAGAGACCCAGTACTTC. Amino acids: CASSSGTVQETQYF.